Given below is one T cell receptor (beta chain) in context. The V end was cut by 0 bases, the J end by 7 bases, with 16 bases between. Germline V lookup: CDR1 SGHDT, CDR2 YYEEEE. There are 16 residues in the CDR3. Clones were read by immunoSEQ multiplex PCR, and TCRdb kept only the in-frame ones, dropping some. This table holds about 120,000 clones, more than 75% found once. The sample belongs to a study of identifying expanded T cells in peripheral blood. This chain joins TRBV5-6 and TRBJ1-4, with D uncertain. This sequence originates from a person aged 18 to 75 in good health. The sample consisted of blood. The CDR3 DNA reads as TGTGCCAGCAGCTTGGCCTCGAGCCGGCAAGGTGAAAAACTGTTTTTT. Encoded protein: CASSLASSRQGEKLFF.